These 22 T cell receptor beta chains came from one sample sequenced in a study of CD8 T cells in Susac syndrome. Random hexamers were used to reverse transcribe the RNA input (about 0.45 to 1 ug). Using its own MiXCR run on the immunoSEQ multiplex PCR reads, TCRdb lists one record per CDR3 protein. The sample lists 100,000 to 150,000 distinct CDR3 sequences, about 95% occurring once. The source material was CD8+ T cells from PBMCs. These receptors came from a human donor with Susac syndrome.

CDR3 sequence (DNA): TGTGCCAGCAGTTACCCGCTCGCGGGGGAGCAGTTCTTC. This translates into CASSYPLAGEQFF. The chain links TRBV6-5 to TRBJ2-1; perhaps TRBD2 as D (6 bases). The CDR3 is 13 residues long. Germline CDR1 is MNHEY and CDR2 is SVGAGI. Trimming removed 2 bases at V and 10 bases at J, with 12 bases between.

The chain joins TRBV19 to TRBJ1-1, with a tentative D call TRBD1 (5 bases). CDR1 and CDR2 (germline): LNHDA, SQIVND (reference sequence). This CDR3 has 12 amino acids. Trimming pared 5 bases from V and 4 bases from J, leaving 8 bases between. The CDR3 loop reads CASSVGTTEAFF. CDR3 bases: TGTGCCAGTAGTGTCGGGACCACTGAAGCTTTCTTT.

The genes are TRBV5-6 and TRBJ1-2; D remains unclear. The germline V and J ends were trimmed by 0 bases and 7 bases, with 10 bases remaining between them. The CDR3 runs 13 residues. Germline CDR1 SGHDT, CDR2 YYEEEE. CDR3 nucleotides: TGTGCCAGCAGCTTGGGCGTCGCGGGTGGCTACACCTTC. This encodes CASSLGVAGGYTF.

The CDR3 DNA reads TGTGCCATCAGTCCGGGACAGAACTCCTACGAGCAGTACTTC. It codes for CAISPGQNSYEQYF. The rearrangement uses TRBV10-3 and TRBJ2-7, with 7 bases aligning to TRBD1. Germline assignment: CDR1 ENHRY and CDR2 SYGVKD. The CDR3 runs to 14 residues. J was trimmed by 0 bases and V by 5 bases; bases with no gene match: 4.

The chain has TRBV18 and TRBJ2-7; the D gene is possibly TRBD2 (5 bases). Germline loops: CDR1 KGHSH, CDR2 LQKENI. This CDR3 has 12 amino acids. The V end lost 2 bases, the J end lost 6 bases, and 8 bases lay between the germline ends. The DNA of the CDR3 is TGTGCCAGCTCACCAGACGGGATCGAGCAGTACTTC. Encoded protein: CASSPDGIEQYF.

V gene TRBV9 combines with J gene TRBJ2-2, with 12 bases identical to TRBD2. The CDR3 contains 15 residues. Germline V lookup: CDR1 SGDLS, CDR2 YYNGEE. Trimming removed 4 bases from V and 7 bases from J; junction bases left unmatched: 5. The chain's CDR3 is CASSPSGGASGELFF. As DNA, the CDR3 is TGTGCCAGCAGCCCTAGCGGGGGGGCTAGCGGGGAGCTGTTTTTT.

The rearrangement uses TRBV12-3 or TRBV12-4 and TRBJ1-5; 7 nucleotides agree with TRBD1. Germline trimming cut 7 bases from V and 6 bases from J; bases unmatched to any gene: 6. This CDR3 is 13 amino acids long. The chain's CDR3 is CASTDSGGQPQHF. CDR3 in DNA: TGTGCCAGCACCGACTCAGGGGGTCAGCCCCAGCATTTT.

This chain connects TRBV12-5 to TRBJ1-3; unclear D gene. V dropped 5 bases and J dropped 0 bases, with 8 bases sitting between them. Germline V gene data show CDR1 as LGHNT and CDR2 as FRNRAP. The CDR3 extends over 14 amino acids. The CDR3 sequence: CASGVMGSGNTIYF. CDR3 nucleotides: TGTGCTAGTGGTGTGATGGGCTCTGGAAACACCATATATTTT.

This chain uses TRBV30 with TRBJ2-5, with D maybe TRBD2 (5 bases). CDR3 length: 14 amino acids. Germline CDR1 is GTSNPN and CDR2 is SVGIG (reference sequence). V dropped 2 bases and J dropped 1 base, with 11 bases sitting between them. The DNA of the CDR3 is TGTGCCTGGAGTATTTCTAGCAGCCAAGAGACCCAGTACTTC. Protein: CAWSISSSQETQYF.

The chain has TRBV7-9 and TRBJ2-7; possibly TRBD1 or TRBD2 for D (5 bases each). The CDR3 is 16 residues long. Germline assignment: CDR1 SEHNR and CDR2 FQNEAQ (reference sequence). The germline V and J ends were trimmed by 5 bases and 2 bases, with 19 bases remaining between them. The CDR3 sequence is CASSQAAGTVPYEQYF. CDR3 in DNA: TGTGCCAGCAGCCAAGCGGCAGGGACGGTCCCCTACGAGCAGTACTTC.

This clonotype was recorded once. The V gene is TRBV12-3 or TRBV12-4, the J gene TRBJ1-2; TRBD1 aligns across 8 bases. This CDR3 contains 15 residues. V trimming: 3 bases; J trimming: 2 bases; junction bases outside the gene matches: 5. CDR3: CASSLGGQDNYGYTF. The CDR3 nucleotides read TGTGCCAGCAGTTTGGGGGGACAGGACAACTATGGCTACACCTTC.

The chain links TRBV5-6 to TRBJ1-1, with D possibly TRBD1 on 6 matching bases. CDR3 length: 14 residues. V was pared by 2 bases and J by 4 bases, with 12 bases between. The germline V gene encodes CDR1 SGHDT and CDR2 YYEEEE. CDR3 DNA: TGTGCCAGCAGCTTACAGGGCTCCGGCACTGAAGCTTTCTTT. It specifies CASSLQGSGTEAFF.

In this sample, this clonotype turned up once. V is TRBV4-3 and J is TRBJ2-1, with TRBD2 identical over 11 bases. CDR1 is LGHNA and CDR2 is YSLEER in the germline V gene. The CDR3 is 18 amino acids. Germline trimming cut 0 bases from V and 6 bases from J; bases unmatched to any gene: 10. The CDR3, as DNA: TGCGCCAGCAGCCAAGATTGGGCTAGCGGGAGGCCAGGCAATGAGCAGTTCTTC. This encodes CASSQDWASGRPGNEQFF.

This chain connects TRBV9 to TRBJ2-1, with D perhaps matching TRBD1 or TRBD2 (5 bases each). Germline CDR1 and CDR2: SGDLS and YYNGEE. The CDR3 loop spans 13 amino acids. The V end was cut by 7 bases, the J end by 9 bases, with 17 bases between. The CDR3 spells CASGGSGPGEQFF. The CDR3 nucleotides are TGTGCCAGCGGGGGTTCAGGCCCCGGTGAGCAGTTCTTC.

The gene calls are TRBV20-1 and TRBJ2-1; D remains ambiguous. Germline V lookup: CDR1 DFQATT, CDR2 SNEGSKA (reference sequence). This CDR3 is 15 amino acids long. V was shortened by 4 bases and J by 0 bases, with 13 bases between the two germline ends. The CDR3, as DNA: TGCAGTGCTACCTACCCTACCGACTCCTACAATGAGCAGTTCTTC. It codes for CSATYPTDSYNEQFF.

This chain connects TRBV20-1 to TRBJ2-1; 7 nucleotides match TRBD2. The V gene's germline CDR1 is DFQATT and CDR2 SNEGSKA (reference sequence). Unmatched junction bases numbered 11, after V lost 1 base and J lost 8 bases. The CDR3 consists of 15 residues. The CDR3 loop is CSARGPTSDVDEQFF. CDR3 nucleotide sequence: TGCAGTGCTAGAGGGCCTACTAGCGATGTGGATGAGCAGTTCTTC.

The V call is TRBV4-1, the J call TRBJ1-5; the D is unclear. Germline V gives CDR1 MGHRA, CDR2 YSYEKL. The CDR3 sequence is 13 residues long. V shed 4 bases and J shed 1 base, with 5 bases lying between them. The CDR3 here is CASSLVSNQPQHF. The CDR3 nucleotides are TGCGCCAGCAGCCTCGTGAGCAATCAGCCCCAGCATTTT.

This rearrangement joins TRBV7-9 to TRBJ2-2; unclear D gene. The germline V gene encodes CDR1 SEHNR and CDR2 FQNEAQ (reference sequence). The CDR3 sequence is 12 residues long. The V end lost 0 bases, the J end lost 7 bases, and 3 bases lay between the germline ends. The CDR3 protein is CASSLALGELFF. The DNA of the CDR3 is TGTGCCAGCAGCTTAGCCCTCGGGGAGCTGTTTTTT.

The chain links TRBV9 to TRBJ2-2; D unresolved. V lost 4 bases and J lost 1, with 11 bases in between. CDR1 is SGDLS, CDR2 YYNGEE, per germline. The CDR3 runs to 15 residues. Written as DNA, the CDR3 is TGTGCCAGCAGCCCCCGTCCAGGGAACACCGGGGAGCTGTTTTTT. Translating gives CASSPRPGNTGELFF. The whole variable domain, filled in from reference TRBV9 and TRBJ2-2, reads DSGVTQTPKHLITATGQRVTLRCSPRSGDLSVYWYQQSLDQGLQFLIQYYNGEERAKGNILERFSAQQFPDLHSELNLSSLELGDSALYFCASSPRPGNTGELFFGEGSRLTVL.

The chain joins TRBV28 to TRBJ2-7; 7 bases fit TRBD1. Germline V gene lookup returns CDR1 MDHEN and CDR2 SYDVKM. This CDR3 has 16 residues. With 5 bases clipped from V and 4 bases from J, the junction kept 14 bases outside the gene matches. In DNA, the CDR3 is TGTGCCAGCAGTCCCCCTCCCGGGACAGAAGGGTACGAGCAGTACTTC. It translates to CASSPPPGTEGYEQYF. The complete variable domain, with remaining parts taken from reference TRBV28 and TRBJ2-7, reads DVKVTQSSRYLVKRTGEKVFLECVQDMDHENMFWYRQDPGLGLRLIYFSYDVKMKEKGDIPEGYSVSREKKERFSLILESASTNQTSMYLCASSPPPGTEGYEQYFGPGTRLTVT.

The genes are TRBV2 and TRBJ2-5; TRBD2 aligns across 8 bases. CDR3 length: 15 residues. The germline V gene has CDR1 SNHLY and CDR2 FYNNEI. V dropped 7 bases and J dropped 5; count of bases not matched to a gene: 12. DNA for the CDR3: TGTGCCAGCATCCTTCGGCGGGGGGCCGACGAGACCCAGTACTTC. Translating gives CASILRRGADETQYF.

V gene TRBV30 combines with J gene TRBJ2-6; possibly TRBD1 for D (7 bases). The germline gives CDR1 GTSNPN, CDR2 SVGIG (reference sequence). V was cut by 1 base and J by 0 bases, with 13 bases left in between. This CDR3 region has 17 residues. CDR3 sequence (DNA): TGTGCCTGGAGTGGGGGGGACAGTAACTCTGGGGCCAACGTCCTGACTTTC. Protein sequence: CAWSGGDSNSGANVLTF. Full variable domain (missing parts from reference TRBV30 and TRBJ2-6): SQTIHQWPATLVQPVGSPLSLECTVEGTSNPNLYWYRQAAGRGLQLLFYSVGIGQISSEVPQNLSASRPQDRQFILSSKKLLLSDSGFYLCAWSGGDSNSGANVLTFGAGSRLTVL.